The rows below give T cell receptor beta chains drawn from one sample of a study of OX40 agonist ivuxolimab in advanced cancers. Profiling relied on immunoSEQ multiplex PCR, and the TCRdb table lists in-frame clones only, not all of them. The table has approximately 65,000 clones, 80% to 90% seen once. The sample here was CD4+ or CD8+ T cells sorted from blood, taken in a trial of the OX40 agonist ivuxolimab. The receptors stem from an adult with an advanced solid tumor such as melanoma, head and neck, liver or kidney cancer. Both conserved end residues are part of each CDR3. D genes are given only for firm matches. For some rows the clone size is stated as once, few or many, or as a class when expanded; others skip it.

D gene | clone size | J gene | V gene | CDR3 protein
NA | NA | TRBJ1-1 | TRBV19 | CASSVENTEAFF
NA | once | TRBJ1-6 | TRBV5-6 | CASSLVGEGNSPLHF
TRBD1 | NA | TRBJ2-5 | TRBV6-6 | CASSGTGSETQYF
NA | NA | TRBJ1-5 | TRBV6-1 | CASRFFRVRQPQHF
NA | NA | TRBJ2-1 | TRBV11-2 | CASSFNPNEQFF
NA | once | TRBJ2-7 | TRBV19 | CASSRGTHEQYF
NA | few | TRBJ2-7 | TRBV5-1 | CATREGSINEQYF
TRBD1 | NA | TRBJ2-7 | TRBV4-3 | CASSQLDRSNYEQYF
NA | NA | TRBJ1-5 | TRBV27 | CASSVYPGQPQHF
NA | NA | TRBJ1-5 | TRBV6-6 | CASSYLGTGGNQPQHF
TRBD1 | NA | TRBJ2-5 | TRBV13 | CASSFYGTVETQYF
NA | NA | TRBJ2-2 | TRBV5-8 | CASSLEPGVKTGELFF
TRBD1 | few | TRBJ1-2 | TRBV18 | CASSPGQVYGYTF
NA | NA | TRBJ2-3 | TRBV18 | CASGRGLSAGTSTDTQYF
TRBD1 | NA | TRBJ1-6 | TRBV5-4 | CASSQGQVKSSYNSPLHF
NA | NA | TRBJ2-1 | TRBV5-8 | CASSLGGPGLYNEQFF